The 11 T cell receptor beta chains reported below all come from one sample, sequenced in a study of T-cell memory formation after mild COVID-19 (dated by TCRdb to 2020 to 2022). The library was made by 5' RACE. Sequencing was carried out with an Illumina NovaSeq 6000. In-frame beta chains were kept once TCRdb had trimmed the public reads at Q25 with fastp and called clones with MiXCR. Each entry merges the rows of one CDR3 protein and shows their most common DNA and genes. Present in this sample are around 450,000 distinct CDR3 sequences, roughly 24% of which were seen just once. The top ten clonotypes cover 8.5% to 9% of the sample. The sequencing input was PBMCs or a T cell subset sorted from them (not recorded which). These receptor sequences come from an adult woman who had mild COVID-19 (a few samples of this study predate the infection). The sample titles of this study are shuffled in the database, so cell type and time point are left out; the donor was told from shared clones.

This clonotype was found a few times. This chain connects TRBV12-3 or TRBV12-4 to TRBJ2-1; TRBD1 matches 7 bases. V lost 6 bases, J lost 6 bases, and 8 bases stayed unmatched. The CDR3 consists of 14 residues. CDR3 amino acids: CASSDRVKSNEQFF. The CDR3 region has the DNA TGTGCCAGCAGCGACAGGGTGAAGTCCAATGAGCAGTTCTTC.

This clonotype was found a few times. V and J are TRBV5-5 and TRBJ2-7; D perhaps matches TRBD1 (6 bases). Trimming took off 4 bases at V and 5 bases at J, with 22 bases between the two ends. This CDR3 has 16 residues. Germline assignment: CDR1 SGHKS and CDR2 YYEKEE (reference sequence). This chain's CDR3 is CASSRGEARQAHEQYF. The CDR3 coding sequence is TGTGCCAGCAGCAGGGGTGAGGCGAGACAGGCCCACGAGCAGTACTTC.

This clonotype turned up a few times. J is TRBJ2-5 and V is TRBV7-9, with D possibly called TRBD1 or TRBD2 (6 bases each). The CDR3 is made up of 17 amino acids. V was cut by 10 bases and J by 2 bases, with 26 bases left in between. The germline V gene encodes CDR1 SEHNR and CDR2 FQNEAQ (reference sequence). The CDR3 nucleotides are TGTGCCACATACCGGGACACAGGCGTTCGGGGGCAAGAGACCCAGTACTTC. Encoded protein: CATYRDTGVRGQETQYF.

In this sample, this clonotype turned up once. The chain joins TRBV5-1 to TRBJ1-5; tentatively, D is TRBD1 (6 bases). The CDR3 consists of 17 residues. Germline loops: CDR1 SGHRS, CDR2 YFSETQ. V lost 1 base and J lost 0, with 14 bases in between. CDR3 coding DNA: TGCGCCAGCAGCTTGTTGCCAGGGGATTATAGCAATCAGCCCCAGCATTTT. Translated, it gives CASSLLPGDYSNQPQHF.

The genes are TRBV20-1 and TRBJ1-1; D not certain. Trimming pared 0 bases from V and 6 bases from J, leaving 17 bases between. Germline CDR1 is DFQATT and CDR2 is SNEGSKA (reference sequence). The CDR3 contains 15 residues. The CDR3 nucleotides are TGCAGTGCTAGAGATCCCCCCAGGTCGGTTGCTGAAGCTTTCTTT. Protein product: CSARDPPRSVAEAFF.

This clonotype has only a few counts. The CDR3 loop reads CASTAGGRRNEQFF. CDR3 DNA sequence: TGCGCCAGCACAGCGGGGGGCAGGAGAAATGAGCAGTTCTTC. The chain joins TRBV5-1 to TRBJ2-1; 9 bases fit TRBD2. The germline gives CDR1 SGHRS, CDR2 YFSETQ. CDR3 length equals 14 residues. V dropped 6 bases and J dropped 7; count of bases not matched to a gene: 8.

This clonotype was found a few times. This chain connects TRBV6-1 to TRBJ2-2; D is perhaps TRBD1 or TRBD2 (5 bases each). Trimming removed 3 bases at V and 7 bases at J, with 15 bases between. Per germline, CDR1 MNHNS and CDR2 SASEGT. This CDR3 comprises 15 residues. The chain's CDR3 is CASSETYGDVGELFF. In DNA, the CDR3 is TGTGCCAGCAGTGAGACTTACGGGGACGTCGGGGAGCTGTTTTTT.

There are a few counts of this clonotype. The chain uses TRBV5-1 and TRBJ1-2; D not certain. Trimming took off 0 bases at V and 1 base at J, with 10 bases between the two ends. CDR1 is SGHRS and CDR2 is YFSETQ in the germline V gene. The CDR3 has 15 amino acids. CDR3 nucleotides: TGCGCCAGCAGCTTGGGGTACGGAGATAACTATGGCTACACCTTC. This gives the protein CASSLGYGDNYGYTF.

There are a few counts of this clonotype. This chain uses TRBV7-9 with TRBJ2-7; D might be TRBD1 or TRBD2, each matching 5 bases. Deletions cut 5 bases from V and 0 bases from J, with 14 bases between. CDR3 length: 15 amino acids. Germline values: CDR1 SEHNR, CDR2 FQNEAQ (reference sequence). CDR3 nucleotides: TGTGCCAGCAGCACTTACCGTGGGACCTCCTACGAGCAGTACTTC. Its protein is CASSTYRGTSYEQYF.

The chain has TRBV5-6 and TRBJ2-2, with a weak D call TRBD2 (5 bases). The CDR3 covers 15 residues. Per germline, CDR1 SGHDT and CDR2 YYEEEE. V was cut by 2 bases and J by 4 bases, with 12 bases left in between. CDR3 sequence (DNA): TGTGCCAGCAGCTTCGCGGGCAGTGGCACCGGGGAGCTGTTTTTT. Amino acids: CASSFAGSGTGELFF.

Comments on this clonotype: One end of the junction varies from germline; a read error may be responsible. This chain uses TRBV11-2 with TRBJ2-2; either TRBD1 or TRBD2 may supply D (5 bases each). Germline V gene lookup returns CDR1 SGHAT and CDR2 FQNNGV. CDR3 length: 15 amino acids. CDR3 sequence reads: CASSNRDRNTWELFF. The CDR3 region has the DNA TGTGCCAGCAGCAACCGGGACCGAAACACCTGGGAGCTGTTTTTT.